This is a list of T cell receptor beta chains from one sample in a study of regulatory T cells in long-lasting Graves disease. TCRdb ran MiXCR on the multiplex PCR reads and lists one entry per CDR3 protein. The sample has 300,000 to 350,000 distinct CDR3 sequences, about 19% seen once; the top ten hold 29%. The specimen comprised peripheral blood mononuclear cells (PBMCs), sampled when the disease was refractory, from a patient treated with antithyroid drugs. Every receptor here comes from a female donor with Graves disease. Both conserved end residues are part of each CDR3. A D gene is named only where the DNA matches it firmly. Clone size, where shown, is once, few, many, or a class for clones that have expanded.

cdr3_nt,cdr3_aa,v_call,j_call,clone_size,d_call
TGTGCCAGCAGTCTCAGGATGGCGGACAACGGTAGATACGAGCAGTACTTC,CASSLRMADNGRYEQYF,TRBV6-1,TRBJ2-7,many,.
TGCAGTGCCCTCGGACAGCAGAGCTCCTATAATTCACCCCTCCACTTT,CSALGQQSSYNSPLHF,TRBV20-1,TRBJ1-6,.,.
TGTGCCAGCAGCCAAGTGGCCAACTCCTACGAGCAGTACTTC,CASSQVANSYEQYF,TRBV3-1,TRBJ2-7,few,.
TGTGCCAGCTCACCAACCGGGACAGGGGGGAGCTCCTACGAGCAGTACTTC,CASSPTGTGGSSYEQYF,TRBV18,TRBJ2-7,few,TRBD1
TGTGCCAGCAGTTTAAATTCCCAGAACACTGAAGCTTTCTTT,CASSLNSQNTEAFF,TRBV28,TRBJ1-1,many,.
TGCGCCAGCAGCCAAGTGGACAGGGGATACGAGCAGTACTTC,CASSQVDRGYEQYF,TRBV4-1,TRBJ2-7,.,TRBD1
TGTGCCAGCAGCTTGGGACAGGGTCAGGACGAGCAGTACTTC,CASSLGQGQDEQYF,TRBV7-2,TRBJ2-7,many,TRBD1
TGTGCCAGCAGCAGCAGGGGGGATACTGAAGCTTTCTTT,CASSSRGDTEAFF,TRBV11-2,TRBJ1-1,many,TRBD1
TGTGCCAGCAGCCCAAGCCCGGTAGATGGCTACACCTTC,CASSPSPVDGYTF,TRBV11-2,TRBJ1-2,many,.
TGTGCCAGCAGCACCCGGGACAGGGGGCGCATCTACGAGCAGTACTTC,CASSTRDRGRIYEQYF,TRBV7-9,TRBJ2-7,many,TRBD1
TGTGCCAGCAGTTACTCCTCCCGGGCAGGCCGGGACGAGCAGCACTTC,CASSYSSRAGRDEQHF,TRBV6-5,TRBJ2-7,.,.
TGTGCCAGCTCACCTTCGGGGGCCTACACTGAAGCTTTCTTT,CASSPSGAYTEAFF,TRBV18,TRBJ1-1,many,.
TGTGCCATCTATCAGGGGTATGGCTACACCTTC,CAIYQGYGYTF,TRBV10-3,TRBJ1-2,.,.
TGTGCCACCAGCACCTTTTCGGGGGACGGTGAAGCTTTCTTT,CATSTFSGDGEAFF,TRBV15,TRBJ1-1,many,.
TGTGCCAGCAGTCCTATGGGACAGAGTAGCACAGATACGCAGTATTTT,CASSPMGQSSTDTQYF,TRBV28,TRBJ2-3,once,TRBD1
TGTGCCAGCAGCTTAGATCGGAGCGGGAGGGCTTTCTTT,CASSLDRSGRAFF,TRBV11-2,TRBJ1-1,.,.
TGCGCCAGCAGTGGGTTAAAGGATGGCTACACCTTC,CASSGLKDGYTF,TRBV10-2,TRBJ1-2,.,.
TGTGCCAGCAGTGAATTGTTGCGGGAGGGCCGGAGAGATACGCAGTATTTT,CASSELLREGRRDTQYF,TRBV2,TRBJ2-3,.,TRBD2
TGTGCCAGCAGCCCTACGGGACAGGCCGACGTCAACAGTGGCTACACCTTC,CASSPTGQADVNSGYTF,TRBV2,TRBJ1-2,many,TRBD1
TGTGCCAGCAGCTTGGGGCCGGTTGGCTACACCTTC,CASSLGPVGYTF,TRBV5-6,TRBJ1-2,.,.
TGTGCCAGTAGCTTAACCCAAGGGGACACTGAAGCTTTCTTT,CASSLTQGDTEAFF,TRBV19,TRBJ1-1,.,.
TGTGCCTGGAGTGGAGGCGATCAGAATCAGCCCCAGCATTTT,CAWSGGDQNQPQHF,TRBV30,TRBJ1-5,many,.
TGTGCCACCAGTGACCACCCGGGACAGGGGGGGGGGGATCAGCCCCAGCATTTT,CATSDHPGQGGGDQPQHF,TRBV24-1,TRBJ1-5,few,TRBD1
TGTGCCAGCAGCCGGACGGACAGGGACCCCTACGAGCAGTACTTC,CASSRTDRDPYEQYF,TRBV11-2,TRBJ2-7,many,TRBD1
TGTGCCAGCAGCCGCTCGAGACAGCCCTACGAGCAGTACTTC,CASSRSRQPYEQYF,TRBV11-2,TRBJ2-7,few,.
TGCGCCAGCAGCTCGACGTTTCCAGGGACCCAGTACTTC,CASSSTFPGTQYF,TRBV5-1,TRBJ2-5,few,.
TGCGCCAGCAGCCCGGGACTAGCGGGAGCTCAAGAGCAGTACTTC,CASSPGLAGAQEQYF,TRBV4-1,TRBJ2-7,.,TRBD2
TGTGCCAGCAGTGAACAGCCCCAAGAGACCCAGTACTTC,CASSEQPQETQYF,TRBV2,TRBJ2-5,many,.
TGTGCCAGCAGTTTCAACGCGGGCGTTGGGGGGGGCACAGATACGCAGTATTTT,CASSFNAGVGGGTDTQYF,TRBV28,TRBJ2-3,.,TRBD2
TGTGCCAGCAGCTTGAAATCCAATTGGGCTGGGGCCAACGTCCTGACTTTC,CASSLKSNWAGANVLTF,TRBV5-6,TRBJ2-6,few,.
TGTGCCAGCAGTGAATTTCCTTCATATGGCTACACCTTC,CASSEFPSYGYTF,TRBV6-4,TRBJ1-2,.,.
TGCAGTGCTAAGGGAGGGGGCACTGAAGCTTTCTTT,CSAKGGGTEAFF,TRBV20-1,TRBJ1-1,many,.